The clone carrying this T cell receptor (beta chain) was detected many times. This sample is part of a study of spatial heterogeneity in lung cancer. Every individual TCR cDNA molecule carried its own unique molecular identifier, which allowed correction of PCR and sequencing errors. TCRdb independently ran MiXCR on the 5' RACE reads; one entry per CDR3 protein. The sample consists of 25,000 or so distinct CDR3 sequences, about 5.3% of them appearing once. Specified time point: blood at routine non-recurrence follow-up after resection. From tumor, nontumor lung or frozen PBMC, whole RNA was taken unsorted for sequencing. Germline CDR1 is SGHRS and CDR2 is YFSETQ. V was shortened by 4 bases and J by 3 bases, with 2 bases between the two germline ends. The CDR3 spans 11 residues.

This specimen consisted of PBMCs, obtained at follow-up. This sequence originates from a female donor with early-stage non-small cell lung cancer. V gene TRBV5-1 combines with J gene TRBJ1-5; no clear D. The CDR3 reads CASSLNQPQHF. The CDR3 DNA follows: TGCGCCAGCAGCCTCAATCAGCCCCAGCATTTT. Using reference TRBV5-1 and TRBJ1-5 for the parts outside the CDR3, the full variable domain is KAGVTQTPRYLIKTRGQQVTLSCSPISGHRSVSWYQQTPGQGLQFLFEYFSETQRNKGNFPGRFSGRQFSNSRSEMNVSTLELGDSALYLCASSLNQPQHFGDGTRLSIL.